This TCR beta chain was identified during a study of Ad26.COV2.S vaccination and SARS-CoV-2 variants (dated by TCRdb to about 2021). At the level of the whole study: Donors in the vaccine arm were drawn from COV1001, a phase I-IIa trial of Ad26.COV2.S in healthy adults that was multicentre, randomized, double-blind and placebo-controlled. A total of 32 samples were included in the TCR-sequenced set, comprising around 19 Ad26.COV2.S vaccine recipients, 5 placebo recipients and 8 SARS-CoV-2 convalescent individuals. Ad26.COV2.S was administered intramuscularly at a dose of 5x10^10 or 1x10^11 viral particles, either as one shot or as two shots given 56 days apart. Throughout the experiments and outcome assessment, investigators stayed blinded to trial group allocation. Sequencing of the TCRbeta repertoire served to evaluate the specificity and breadth of SARS-CoV-2-reactive T cell receptors following Ad26.COV2.S vaccination. Trial participants were randomized into five groups of five, in which low-dose or high-dose Ad26.COV2.S was given once or twice, or placebo was given on both occasions.

About this clone itself: Its antigen remains undetermined. No much larger clonotype is one base removed from it; base qualities were not supplied.

The paper as a whole reports these results and caveats: Vaccine and placebo recipients had similar non-spike TCR breadth, a finding consistent with the vaccine containing only spike. Spike-specific TCR breadth was higher in Ad26.COV2.S recipients than in placebo recipients (P = 0.0014). According to the authors, total T cell responses may have been underestimated by the TCR breadth and depth analyses. After vaccination, substantial breadth of spike-specific CD8+ and CD4+ T cell responses was reported. Comparing responses between vaccine doses or regimens was not something the study was powered to do.

Per the publication, the treatment or condition label means: 15 to 20 received Ad26.COV2.S at low or high dose, single or two shots; roughly five received placebo; per-sample allocation not given. For vaccine and placebo recipients, the sequenced repertoires came from samples collected on day 63 after the first injection. In Cohort 1b, 25 to 30 adults aged 18-55 years were enrolled at a single site in Boston, USA, between 29 July and 7 August 2020. Ad26.COV2.S was a replication-incompetent adenovirus type 26 vector expressing a prefusion-stabilized SARS-CoV-2 spike protein from the original Wuhan strain. The immunoSEQ Assay was used to sequence TCRbeta CDR3 regions. After extraction, genomic DNA underwent amplification by bias-controlled multiplex PCR, followed by high-throughput sequencing. Regarding the original processing steps: To quantify the absolute abundance of each unique TCRbeta CDR3 region, sequences were collapsed and filtered. T cell fraction was estimated by normalizing TCRbeta template counts to usable DNA, which was measured by amplifying reference genes present in all nucleated cells. Repertoire TCRs were annotated as SARS-CoV-2-specific when V gene, CDR3 amino acid sequence and J gene were exactly matched to a known reactive TCR set. The reference SARS-CoV-2 TCR set came from MIRA and was filtered for enrichment in COVID-19-positive ImmuneCODE repertoires, removing public or cross-reactive TCRs. Based on the MIRA antigens, annotated TCRs were further analysed at the level of specific ORF or position within ORF. Depth was the summed frequency of annotated unique rearrangements, while breadth was defined as annotated unique rearrangements over total unique productive rearrangements. TCR breadth was compared between groups using two-sided Wilcoxon rank-sum tests. In its TCRdb copy, this immuneACCESS table keeps in-frame sequences only and misses some clones. Where compared with another copy, unresolved V genes explain less than half of these, and the others have no known cause. V and J calls and clone size follow that table, whereas D and trimming were derived from the DNA. Across this sample there are some 240,000 clones, with around 88% seen only once. Roughly 3% of the sample is taken by the ten largest.

The source is a person aged 18-65 years who received the Ad26.COV2.S COVID-19 vaccine or a placebo. The specimen was peripheral blood, collected in a trial of Ad26.COV2.S vaccine versus placebo.

The base sequence is TGCGCCAGCAGCCCGACGACATCCGGGGTTACACATGAGCAGTTCTTC. This yields the protein CASSPTTSGVTHEQFF. This sequence uses TRBV4-3 and TRBJ2-1, and the D gene may be TRBD2, 5 bases matching. V is shortened by 4 bases, J by 8 bases, and the region joining them spans 21 bases. The CDR3 covers 16 residues, taking in both the cysteine and the phenylalanine. Solely the CDR3 DNA is kept, with 48 bases framed from the first base. CDR1 and CDR2 are read off the germline V gene as LGHNA and YSLEER.